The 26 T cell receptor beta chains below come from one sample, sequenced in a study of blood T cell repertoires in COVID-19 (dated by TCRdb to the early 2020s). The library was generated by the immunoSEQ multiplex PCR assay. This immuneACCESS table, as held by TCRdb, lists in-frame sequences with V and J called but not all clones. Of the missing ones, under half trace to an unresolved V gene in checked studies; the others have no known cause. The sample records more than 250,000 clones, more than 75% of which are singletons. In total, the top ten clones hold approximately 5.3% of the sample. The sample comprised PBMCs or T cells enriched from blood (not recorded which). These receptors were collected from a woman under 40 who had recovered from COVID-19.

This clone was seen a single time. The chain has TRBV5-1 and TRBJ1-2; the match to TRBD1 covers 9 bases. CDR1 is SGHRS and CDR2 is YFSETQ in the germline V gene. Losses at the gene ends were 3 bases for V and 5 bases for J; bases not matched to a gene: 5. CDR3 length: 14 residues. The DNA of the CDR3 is TGCGCCAGCAGCTCAGACAGGGGGAATTATGGCTACACCTTC. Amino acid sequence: CASSSDRGNYGYTF.

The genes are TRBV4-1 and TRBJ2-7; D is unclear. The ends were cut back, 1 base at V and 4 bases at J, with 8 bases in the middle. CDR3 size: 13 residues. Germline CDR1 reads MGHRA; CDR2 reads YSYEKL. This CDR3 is CASSQGEAYEQYF. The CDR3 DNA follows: TGCGCCAGCAGCCAAGGTGAGGCATACGAGCAGTACTTC.

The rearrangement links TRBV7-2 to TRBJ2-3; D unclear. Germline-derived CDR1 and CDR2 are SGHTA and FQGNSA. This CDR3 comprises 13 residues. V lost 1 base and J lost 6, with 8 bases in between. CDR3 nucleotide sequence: TGTGCCAGCAGCTTAGAGTCTAGGGATACGCAGTATTTT. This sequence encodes CASSLESRDTQYF.

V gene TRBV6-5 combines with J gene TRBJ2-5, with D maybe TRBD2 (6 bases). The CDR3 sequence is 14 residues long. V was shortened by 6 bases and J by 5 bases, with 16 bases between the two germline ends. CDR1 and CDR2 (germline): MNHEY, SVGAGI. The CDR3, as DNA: TGTGCCAGCAGCATTGGGCGGGGCTGGGAGACCCAGTACTTC. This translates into CASSIGRGWETQYF.

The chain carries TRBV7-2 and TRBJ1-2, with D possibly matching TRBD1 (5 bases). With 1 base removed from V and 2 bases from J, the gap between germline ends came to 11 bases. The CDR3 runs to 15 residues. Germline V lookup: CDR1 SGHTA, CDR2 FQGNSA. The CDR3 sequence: CASSLVPRANYGYTF. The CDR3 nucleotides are TGTGCCAGCAGCTTAGTACCCAGGGCAAACTATGGCTACACCTTC.

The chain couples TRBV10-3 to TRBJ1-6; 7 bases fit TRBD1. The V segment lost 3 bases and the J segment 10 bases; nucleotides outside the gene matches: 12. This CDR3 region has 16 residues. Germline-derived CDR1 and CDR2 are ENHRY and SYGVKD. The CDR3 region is CAISDRETGKGSPLHF. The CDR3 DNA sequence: TGTGCCATCAGTGATCGGGAGACAGGGAAGGGATCACCCCTCCACTTT.

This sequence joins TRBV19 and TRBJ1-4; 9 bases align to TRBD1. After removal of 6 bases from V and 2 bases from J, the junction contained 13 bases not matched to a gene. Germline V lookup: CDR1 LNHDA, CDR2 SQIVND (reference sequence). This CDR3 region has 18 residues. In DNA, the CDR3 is TGTGCCAGTAGCATACAGGGGGCGAGGGGTTCGACTAATGAAAAACTGTTTTTT. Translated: CASSIQGARGSTNEKLFF.

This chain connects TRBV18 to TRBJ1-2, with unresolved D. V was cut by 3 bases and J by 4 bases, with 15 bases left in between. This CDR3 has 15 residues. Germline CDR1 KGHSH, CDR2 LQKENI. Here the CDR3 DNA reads TGTGCCAGCTCACCTTTCGGGGTGAGAAGCTATGGCTACACCTTC. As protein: CASSPFGVRSYGYTF.

The DNA of the CDR3 is TGTGCCAGCAGCTTAGTGGGGGGTGGCTACACCTTC. Translated: CASSLVGGGYTF. V gene TRBV7-9 combines with J gene TRBJ1-2; D perhaps matches TRBD1 (5 bases). V was clipped by 1 base and J by 7 bases, with 7 bases between them. The CDR3 covers 12 residues. Germline V gives CDR1 SEHNR, CDR2 FQNEAQ (reference sequence).

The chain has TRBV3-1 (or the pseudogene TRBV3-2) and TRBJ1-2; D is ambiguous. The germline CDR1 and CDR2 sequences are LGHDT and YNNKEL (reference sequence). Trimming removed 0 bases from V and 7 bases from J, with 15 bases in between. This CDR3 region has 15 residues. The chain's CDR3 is CASSQERGGYGGYTF. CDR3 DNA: TGTGCCAGCAGCCAAGAGAGAGGAGGGTATGGTGGCTACACCTTC.

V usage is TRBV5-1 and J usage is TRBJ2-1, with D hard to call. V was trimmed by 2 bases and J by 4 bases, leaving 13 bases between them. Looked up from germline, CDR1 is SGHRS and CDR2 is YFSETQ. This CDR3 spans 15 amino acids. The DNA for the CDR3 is TGCGCCAGCAGCTTTAGCCGAGAAGGTTACAATGAGCAGTTCTTC. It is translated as CASSFSREGYNEQFF.

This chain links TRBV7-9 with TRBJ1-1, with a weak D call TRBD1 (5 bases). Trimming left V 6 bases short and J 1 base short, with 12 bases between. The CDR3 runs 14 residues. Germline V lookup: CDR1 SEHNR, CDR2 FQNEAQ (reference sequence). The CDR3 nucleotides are TGTGCCAGCAGTCCTGGGGCTACGAACACTGAAGCTTTCTTT. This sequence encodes CASSPGATNTEAFF.

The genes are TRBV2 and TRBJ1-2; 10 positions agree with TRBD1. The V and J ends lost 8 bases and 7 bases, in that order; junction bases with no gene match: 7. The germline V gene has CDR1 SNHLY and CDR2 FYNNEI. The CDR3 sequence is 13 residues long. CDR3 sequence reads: CASHPTGGSGYTF. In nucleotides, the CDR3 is TGTGCCAGCCACCCGACAGGGGGCTCTGGCTACACCTTC. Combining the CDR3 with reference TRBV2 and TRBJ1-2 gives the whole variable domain EPEVTQTPSHQVTQMGQEVILRCVPISNHLYFYWYRQILGQKVEFLVSFYNNEISEKSEIFDDQFSVERPDGSNFTLKIRSTKLEDSAMYFCASHPTGGSGYTFGSGTRLTVV.

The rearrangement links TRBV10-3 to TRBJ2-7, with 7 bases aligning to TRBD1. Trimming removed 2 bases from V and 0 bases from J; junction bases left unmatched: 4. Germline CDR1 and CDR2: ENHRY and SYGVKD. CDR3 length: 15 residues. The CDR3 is CAISEGQVYSYEQYF. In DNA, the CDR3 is TGTGCCATCAGTGAGGGACAGGTTTACTCCTACGAGCAGTACTTC.

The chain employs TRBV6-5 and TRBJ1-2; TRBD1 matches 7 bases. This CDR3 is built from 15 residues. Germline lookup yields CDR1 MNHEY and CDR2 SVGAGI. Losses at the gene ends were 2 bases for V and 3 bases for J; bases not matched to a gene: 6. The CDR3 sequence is CASSYGSRGDYGYTF. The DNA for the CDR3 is TGTGCCAGCAGTTACGGGAGCAGGGGGGACTATGGCTACACCTTC.

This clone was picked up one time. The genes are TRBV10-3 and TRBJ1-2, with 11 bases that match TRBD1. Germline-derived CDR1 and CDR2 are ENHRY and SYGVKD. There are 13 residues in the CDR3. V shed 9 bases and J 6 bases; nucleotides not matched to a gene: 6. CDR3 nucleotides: TGTGCCATTAAGGACAGGGGGCGCGATGGCTACACCTTC. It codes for CAIKDRGRDGYTF.

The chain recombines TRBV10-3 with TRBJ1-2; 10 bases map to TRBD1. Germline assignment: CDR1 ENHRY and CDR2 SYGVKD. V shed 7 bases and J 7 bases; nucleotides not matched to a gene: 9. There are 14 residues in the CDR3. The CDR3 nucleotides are TGTGCCATCAATCAGGGACAGGGGCAGTTTGGCTACACCTTC. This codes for CAINQGQGQFGYTF.

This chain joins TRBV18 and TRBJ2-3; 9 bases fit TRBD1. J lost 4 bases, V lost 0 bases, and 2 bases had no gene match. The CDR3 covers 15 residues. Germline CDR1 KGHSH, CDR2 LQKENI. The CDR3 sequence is CASSPPGQGSDTQYF. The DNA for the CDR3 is TGTGCCAGCTCACCACCGGGACAGGGATCAGATACGCAGTATTTT.

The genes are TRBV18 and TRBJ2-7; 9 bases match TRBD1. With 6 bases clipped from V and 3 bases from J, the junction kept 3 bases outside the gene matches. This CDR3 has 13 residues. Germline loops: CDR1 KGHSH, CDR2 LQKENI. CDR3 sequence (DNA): TGTGCCAGCTCCGGGACAGGGAACTACGAGCAGTACTTC. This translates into CASSGTGNYEQYF.

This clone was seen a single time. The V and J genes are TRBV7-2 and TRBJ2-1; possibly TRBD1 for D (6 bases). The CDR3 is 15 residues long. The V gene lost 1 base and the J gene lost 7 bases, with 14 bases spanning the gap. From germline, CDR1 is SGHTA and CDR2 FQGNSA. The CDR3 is CASSLGFQGMNEQFF. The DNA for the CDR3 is TGTGCCAGCAGCTTAGGGTTTCAGGGGATGAATGAGCAGTTCTTC.

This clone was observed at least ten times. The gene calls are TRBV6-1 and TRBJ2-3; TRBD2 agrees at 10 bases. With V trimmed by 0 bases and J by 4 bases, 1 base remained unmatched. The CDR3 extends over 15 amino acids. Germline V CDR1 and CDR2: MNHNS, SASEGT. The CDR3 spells CASSEALAGADTQYF. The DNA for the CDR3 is TGTGCCAGCAGTGAAGCGCTAGCGGGGGCAGATACGCAGTATTTT.

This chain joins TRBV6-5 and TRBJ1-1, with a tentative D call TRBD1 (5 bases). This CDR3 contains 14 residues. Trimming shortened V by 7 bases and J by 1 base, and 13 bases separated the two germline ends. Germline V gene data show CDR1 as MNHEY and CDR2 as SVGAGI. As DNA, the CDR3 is TGTGCCAGCACCCGGGGGACTGGGAACACTGAAGCTTTCTTT. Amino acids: CASTRGTGNTEAFF.

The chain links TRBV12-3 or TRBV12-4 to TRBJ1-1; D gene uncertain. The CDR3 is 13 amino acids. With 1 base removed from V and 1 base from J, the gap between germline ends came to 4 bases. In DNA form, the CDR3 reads TGTGCCAGCAGTTTAGTTCGGAACACTGAAGCTTTCTTT. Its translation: CASSLVRNTEAFF.

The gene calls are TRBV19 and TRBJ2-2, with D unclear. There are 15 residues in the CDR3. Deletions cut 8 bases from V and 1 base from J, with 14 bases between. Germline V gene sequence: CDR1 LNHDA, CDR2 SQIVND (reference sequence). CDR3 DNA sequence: TGTGCCAGTGCCACACAGACAAGGAACACCGGGGAGCTGTTTTTT. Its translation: CASATQTRNTGELFF.

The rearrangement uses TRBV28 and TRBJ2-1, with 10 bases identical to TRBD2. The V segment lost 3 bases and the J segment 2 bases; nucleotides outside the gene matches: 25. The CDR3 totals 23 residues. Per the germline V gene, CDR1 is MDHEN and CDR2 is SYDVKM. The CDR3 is CASSFLVMSGLSSGGQTYNEQFF. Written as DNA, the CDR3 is TGTGCCAGCAGTTTTTTAGTAATGTCGGGGCTGTCTAGCGGGGGTCAAACCTACAATGAGCAGTTCTTC.

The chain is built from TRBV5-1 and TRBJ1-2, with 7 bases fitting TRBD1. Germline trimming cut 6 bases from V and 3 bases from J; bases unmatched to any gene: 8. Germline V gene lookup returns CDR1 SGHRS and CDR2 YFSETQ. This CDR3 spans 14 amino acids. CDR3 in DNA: TGCGCCAGCAAGACCTCTACAGGGGACTATGGCTACACCTTC. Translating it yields CASKTSTGDYGYTF.